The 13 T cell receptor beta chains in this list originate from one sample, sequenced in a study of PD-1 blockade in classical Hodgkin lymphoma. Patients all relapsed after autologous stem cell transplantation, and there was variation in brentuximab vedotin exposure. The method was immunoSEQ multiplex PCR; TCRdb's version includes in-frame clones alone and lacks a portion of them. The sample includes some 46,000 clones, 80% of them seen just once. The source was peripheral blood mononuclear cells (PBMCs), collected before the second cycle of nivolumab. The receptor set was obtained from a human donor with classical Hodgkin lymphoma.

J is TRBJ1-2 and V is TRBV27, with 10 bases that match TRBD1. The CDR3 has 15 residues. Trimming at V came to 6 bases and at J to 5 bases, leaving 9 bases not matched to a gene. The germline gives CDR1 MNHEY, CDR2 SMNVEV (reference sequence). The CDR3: CASRSGTGDTYGYTF. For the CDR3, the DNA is TGTGCCAGCAGGTCCGGGACAGGGGATACGTATGGCTACACCTTC.

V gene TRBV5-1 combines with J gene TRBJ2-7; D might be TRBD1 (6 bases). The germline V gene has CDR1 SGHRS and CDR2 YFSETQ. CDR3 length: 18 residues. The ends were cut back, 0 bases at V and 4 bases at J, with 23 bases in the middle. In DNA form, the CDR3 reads TGCGCCAGCAGCTTGGAGGGAAACAGGGAATTGGTATGGTACGAGCAGTACTTC. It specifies CASSLEGNRELVWYEQYF.

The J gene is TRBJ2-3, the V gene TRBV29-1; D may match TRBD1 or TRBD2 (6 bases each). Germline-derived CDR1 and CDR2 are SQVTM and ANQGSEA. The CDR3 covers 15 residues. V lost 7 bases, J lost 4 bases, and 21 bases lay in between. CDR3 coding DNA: TGCAGCGCCGCCACCGGAGGGGGATGGGCAGATACGCAGTATTTT. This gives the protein CSAATGGGWADTQYF.

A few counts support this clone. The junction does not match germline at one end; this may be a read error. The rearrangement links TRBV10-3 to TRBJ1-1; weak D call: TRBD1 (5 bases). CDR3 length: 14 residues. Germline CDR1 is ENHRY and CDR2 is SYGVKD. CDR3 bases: TGTGCCAGCAGTTACTCCCTGGGGGGGGCTGAAGCTTTCTTT. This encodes CASSYSLGGAEAFF.

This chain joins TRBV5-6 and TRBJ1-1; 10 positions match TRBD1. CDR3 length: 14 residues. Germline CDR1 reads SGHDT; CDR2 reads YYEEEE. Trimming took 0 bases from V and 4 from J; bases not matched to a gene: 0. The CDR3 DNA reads TGTGCCAGCAGCTTGGGGACAGGGGGCACTGAAGCTTTCTTT. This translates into CASSLGTGGTEAFF. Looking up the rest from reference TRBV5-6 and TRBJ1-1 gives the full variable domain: DAGVTQSPTHLIKTRGQQVTLRCSPKSGHDTVSWYQQALGQGPQFIFQYYEEEERQRGNFPDRFSGHQFPNYSSELNVNALLLGDSALYLCASSLGTGGTEAFFGQGTRLTVV.

CDR3 sequence reads: CASSWGQETEAFF. CDR3 DNA sequence: TGTGCCAGCAGCTGGGGACAAGAAACTGAAGCTTTCTTT. The V call is TRBV7-6, the J call TRBJ1-1; D might be TRBD1 (6 bases). Per the germline V gene, CDR1 is SGHVS and CDR2 is FNYEAQ. The CDR3 runs to 13 residues. Trimming took off 4 bases at V and 5 bases at J, with 11 bases between the two ends.

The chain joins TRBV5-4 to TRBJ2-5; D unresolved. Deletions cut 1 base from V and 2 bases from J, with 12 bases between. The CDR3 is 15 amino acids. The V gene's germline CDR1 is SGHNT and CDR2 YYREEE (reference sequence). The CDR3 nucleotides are TGTGCCAGCAGCTTGAAACCCTTTTTACAAGAGACCCAGTACTTC. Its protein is CASSLKPFLQETQYF. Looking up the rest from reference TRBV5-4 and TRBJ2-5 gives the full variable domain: ETGVTQSPTHLIKTRGQQVTLRCSSQSGHNTVSWYQQALGQGPQFIFQYYREEENGRGNFPPRFSGLQFPNYSSELNVNALELDDSALYLCASSLKPFLQETQYFGPGTRLLVL.

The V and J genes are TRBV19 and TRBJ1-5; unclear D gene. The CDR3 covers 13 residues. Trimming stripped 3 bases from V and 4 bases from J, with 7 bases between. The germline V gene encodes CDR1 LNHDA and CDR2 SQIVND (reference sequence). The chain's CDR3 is CASSINKNQPQHF. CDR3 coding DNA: TGTGCCAGTAGTATTAACAAGAATCAGCCCCAGCATTTT.

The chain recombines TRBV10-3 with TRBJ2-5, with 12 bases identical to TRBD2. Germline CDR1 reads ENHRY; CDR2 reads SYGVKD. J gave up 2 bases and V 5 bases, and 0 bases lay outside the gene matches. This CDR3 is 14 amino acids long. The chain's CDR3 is CAISLAGGQETQYF. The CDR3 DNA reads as TGTGCCATCAGTCTAGCGGGGGGGCAAGAGACCCAGTACTTC.

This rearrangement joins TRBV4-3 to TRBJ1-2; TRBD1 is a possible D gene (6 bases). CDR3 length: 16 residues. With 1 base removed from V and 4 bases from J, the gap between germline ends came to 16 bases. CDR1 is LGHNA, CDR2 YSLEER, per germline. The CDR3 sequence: CASSQVGGGQAYGYTF. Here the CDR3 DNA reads TGCGCCAGCAGCCAAGTCGGGGGGGGGCAGGCCTATGGCTACACCTTC.

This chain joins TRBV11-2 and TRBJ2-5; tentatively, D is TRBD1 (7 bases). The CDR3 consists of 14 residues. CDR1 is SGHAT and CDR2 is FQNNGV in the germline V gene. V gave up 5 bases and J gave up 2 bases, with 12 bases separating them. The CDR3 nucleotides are TGTGCCAGCAGCCCAGGGGGGATGCAAGAGACCCAGTACTTC. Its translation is CASSPGGMQETQYF.

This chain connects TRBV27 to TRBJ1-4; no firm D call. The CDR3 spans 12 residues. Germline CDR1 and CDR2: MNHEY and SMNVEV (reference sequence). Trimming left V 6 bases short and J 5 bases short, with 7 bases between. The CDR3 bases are TGTGCCAGCAGGCGTACGAATGAAAAACTGTTTTTT. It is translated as CASRRTNEKLFF.

The CDR3 sequence is CASSYWSGWSTDTQYF. Written as DNA, the CDR3 is TGTGCCAGCAGCTATTGGTCGGGATGGAGCACAGATACGCAGTATTTT. The gene calls are TRBV27 and TRBJ2-3; possible D gene TRBD2, 5 bases. The CDR3 totals 16 residues. Germline V CDR1 and CDR2: MNHEY, SMNVEV (reference sequence). With 6 bases removed from V and 0 bases from J, the gap between germline ends came to 16 bases.